This T cell receptor (beta chain) was captured by sequencing in a study of beta chain features in type 1 diabetes. General study findings and limits: PCR might favor shorter templates, but any such skew would affect patients and controls equally.

At least ten counts were recorded for this clone. Its antigen is unknown. The trim removed 5 bases at V and 2 bases at J, leaving 4 bases unmatched. This CDR3 contains 15 residues. Looked up from germline, CDR1 is SGHKS and CDR2 is YYEKEE (reference sequence). The study reverse transcribed the entire isolated RNA, so it sequenced expressed TCRB transcripts. Produced via immunoSEQ multiplex PCR; TCRdb's table is partial and in-frame only. The sample lists about 160,000 clones, under 9.5% occurring once. Sample: central memory CD4+ T cells from blood. This sequence was found in a man aged 18 to 29 in good health. This rearrangement joins TRBV5-5 to TRBJ2-1, with TRBD2 matching over 10 bases. In nucleotides, the CDR3 is TGTGCCAGCAGGCTAGCGGGAGATCCCTACAATGAGCAGTTCTTC. This encodes CASRLAGDPYNEQFF.